A selection of T cell receptor beta chains follows, all from one sample in a study of chemoradiotherapy in HPV16-positive cancers. Data came from immunoSEQ multiplex PCR; TCRdb stores just in-frame clones and leaves some out. The sample contains 16,000 or so clones, about 74% of which appear only once. This sample comprised tumor tissue, obtained from a patient who underwent chemoradiotherapy. The receptors were sampled from a human donor with HPV-associated anogenital cancer. CDR3s include the opening cysteine and the closing phenylalanine or tryptophan. A D gene is named only where the DNA matches it firmly. Clone size is stated in some rows and not others, as once, few, many or a class when expanded.

cdr3_nt cdr3_aa j_call clone_size v_call d_call
TGTGCCAGTAATTCCATTAGCACAGATACGCAGTATTTT CASNSISTDTQYF TRBJ2-3 NA TRBV19 NA
TGTGCCAGCAGCCCGCCGCTAGCGGGGGGGGGCCGGGCCGGGGAGCTGTTTTTT CASSPPLAGGGRAGELFF TRBJ2-2 NA TRBV28 TRBD2
TGTGCCAGCAGCTTTTATTTGGGGACCGGGGAGCTGTTTTTT CASSFYLGTGELFF TRBJ2-2 NA TRBV7-2 NA
TGTGCCAGCAGCTCAAAGGGACAGGAGAGGGCCCAGTACTTC CASSSKGQERAQYF TRBJ2-5 NA TRBV7-9 TRBD1
TGTGCCACCAAAGTGGGACTAGCATCCGATGAGCAGTTCTTC CATKVGLASDEQFF TRBJ2-1 NA TRBV6-5 TRBD2
TGCGCCAGCAGCCCGCTTGGCAGGGGCCGGGACACCATATATTTT CASSPLGRGRDTIYF TRBJ1-3 NA TRBV4-1 NA
TGTGCCAGCAGCTTCGAGGGGGTCCCTGAAGCTTTCTTT CASSFEGVPEAFF TRBJ1-1 NA TRBV11-3 NA
TGTGCCAGCAGTGAATTCCCAACTAGCGGGGAAGCGAATACGCAGTATTTT CASSEFPTSGEANTQYF TRBJ2-3 NA TRBV6-1 TRBD2
TGTGCCAGCAGCCTACAAAGGGTCGCGGACGGGGATGAGCAGTTCTTC CASSLQRVADGDEQFF TRBJ2-1 NA TRBV4-2 NA
TGTGCCAGCAGCTCCTGGGAAAACACTGAAGCTTTCTTT CASSSWENTEAFF TRBJ1-1 NA TRBV11-2 NA
TGTGCCAGCAGTCCGGGACTTACTAGCAATCAGCCCCAGCATTTT CASSPGLTSNQPQHF TRBJ1-5 once TRBV28 NA
TGCGCCAGCAGCTTGGCCGGCGCTAACTGGGGCTACACCTTC CASSLAGANWGYTF TRBJ1-2 NA TRBV5-1 NA
TGTGCCAGCAGCTTAGGGTCAACTAGCGGGAGCCAAAATGAGCAGTTCTTC CASSLGSTSGSQNEQFF TRBJ2-1 NA TRBV11-3 TRBD2
TGTGCCAGCAGCGACTTTCATAAAGGATCCTACGAGCAGTACTTC CASSDFHKGSYEQYF TRBJ2-7 NA TRBV6-5 NA
TGTGCCAGCAGCAAAGACAAGGGGGGGCGGGAGAGGATAGATACGCAGTATTTT CASSKDKGGRERIDTQYF TRBJ2-3 NA TRBV21-1 NA
TGTGCCAGCAGCTTAGAGGGGCGCGTGGATACGCAGTATTTT CASSLEGRVDTQYF TRBJ2-3 NA TRBV7-3 NA
TGTGCCAGCAGCTTGGGTCGGACTAGCGCCGAGCAGTTCTTC CASSLGRTSAEQFF TRBJ2-1 NA TRBV5-6 TRBD2
TGTGCCTGGACAGTCCGCTTGTACGATACGCAGTATTTT CAWTVRLYDTQYF TRBJ2-3 NA TRBV30 NA
TGCGCCAGCCACTTAAGGGACGGTAACTATGGCTACACCTTC CASHLRDGNYGYTF TRBJ1-2 NA TRBV5-1 NA
TGCGCCAGCAGCTTGGCTCCAGGGAAGGCCGGGGAGCTGTTTTTT CASSLAPGKAGELFF TRBJ2-2 medium-sized TRBV5-1 NA
TGTGCCAGCAGCCAGGCTACAGGTCCGGGGTGGGGAAAACTGTTTTTT CASSQATGPGWGKLFF TRBJ1-4 NA TRBV4-2 NA
TGCGCCAGCAGCTCTAGGGACACCCTGTTGAACACTGAAGCTTTCTTT CASSSRDTLLNTEAFF TRBJ1-1 NA TRBV5-1 NA
TGTGCCAGCAGTGACTCGGTAGCTAAGAACACCGGGGAGCTGTTTTTT CASSDSVAKNTGELFF TRBJ2-2 NA TRBV6-4 NA
TGCGCCAGCACCCCCAGGGGGCAATCAGATACGCAGTATTTT CASTPRGQSDTQYF TRBJ2-3 few TRBV5-1 TRBD1
TGTGCCAGCAGCGTAGCCGCAGCGGGAGGGAATGAGCAGTTCTTC CASSVAAAGGNEQFF TRBJ2-1 NA TRBV9 TRBD2
TGTGCCAGCAGTCGAGACGGGAGGGAGGATGAGCAGTTCTTC CASSRDGREDEQFF TRBJ2-1 NA TRBV6-4 TRBD2
TGTGCCATCAGTGAGTCGAAGGCTAGCGGGGACAACAATGAGCAGTTCTTC CAISESKASGDNNEQFF TRBJ2-1 NA TRBV10-3 TRBD2
TGTGCCAGCAGCTTGGGAGCGGGGTCATACAATGAGCAGTTCTTC CASSLGAGSYNEQFF TRBJ2-1 NA TRBV7-9 TRBD2
TGCGCCAGCAGCTTGGCCTCAGGCGGGTACACTGAAGCTTTCTTT CASSLASGGYTEAFF TRBJ1-1 once TRBV5-1 NA
TGTGCCAGCAGCTTAGAAAATTATGGCTACACCTTC CASSLENYGYTF TRBJ1-2 NA TRBV11-3 NA
TGTGCCAGCAGCGGGAGCGGGGACGGGCTAACAGATACGCAGTATTTT CASSGSGDGLTDTQYF TRBJ2-3 NA TRBV5-4 TRBD2
TGTGCCAGCAGCCCTACGGGTGGAGCCAAAAACATTCAGTACTTC CASSPTGGAKNIQYF TRBJ2-4 NA TRBV7-8 NA
TGTGCCAGCAGCGCGCAAAGGGGAAATCAGCCCCAGCATTTT CASSAQRGNQPQHF TRBJ1-5 few TRBV11-3 NA
TGTGCCAGCAGTTTATCAGGGGACGGGACGTACGAGCAGTACTTC CASSLSGDGTYEQYF TRBJ2-7 NA TRBV27 NA
TGTGCCAGCAGCTTATCCGCGGGAGGGCCAGATGAGCAGTTCTTC CASSLSAGGPDEQFF TRBJ2-1 NA TRBV7-2 TRBD2
TGTGCCAGCAGCTCCAGTTCTTATGGCTACACCTTC CASSSSSYGYTF TRBJ1-2 NA TRBV11-3 NA
TGTGCCTGGAGTTATCGGACGGACGAGCAGTACTTC CAWSYRTDEQYF TRBJ2-7 NA TRBV30 NA
TGTGCCAGCAGCCGGGGAGCGGGGGTCGACACAGATACGCAGTATTTT CASSRGAGVDTDTQYF TRBJ2-3 NA TRBV28 TRBD2
TGCAGTGCTAGAGAAGGGAGGAGTTTCCACTTT CSAREGRSFHF TRBJ1-6 few TRBV20-1 NA
TGCGCCAGCAGCTTGGGCCTTCAGCGCGCCTACGAGCAGTACTTC CASSLGLQRAYEQYF TRBJ2-7 NA TRBV5-1 NA
TGTGCCAGCAGCGCACCGGGAGACGCCGGGTACGAGCAGTACTTC CASSAPGDAGYEQYF TRBJ2-7 few TRBV11-2 NA
TGTGCCAGCAGTGAGGGGGCCGGGGCCAACGTCCTGACTTTC CASSEGAGANVLTF TRBJ2-6 few TRBV6-4 NA
TGCGCCAGCAGCTCCGGGACAGGCGCTTACGAGCAGTACTTC CASSSGTGAYEQYF TRBJ2-7 few TRBV5-1 TRBD1
TGTGCCAGCAGCAGACTAGCAGCTGACACCGGGGAGCTGTTTTTT CASSRLAADTGELFF TRBJ2-2 NA TRBV7-2 TRBD2
TGTGCCAGCAGTCCACAGCCTAACTATGGCTACACCTTC CASSPQPNYGYTF TRBJ1-2 NA TRBV27 NA